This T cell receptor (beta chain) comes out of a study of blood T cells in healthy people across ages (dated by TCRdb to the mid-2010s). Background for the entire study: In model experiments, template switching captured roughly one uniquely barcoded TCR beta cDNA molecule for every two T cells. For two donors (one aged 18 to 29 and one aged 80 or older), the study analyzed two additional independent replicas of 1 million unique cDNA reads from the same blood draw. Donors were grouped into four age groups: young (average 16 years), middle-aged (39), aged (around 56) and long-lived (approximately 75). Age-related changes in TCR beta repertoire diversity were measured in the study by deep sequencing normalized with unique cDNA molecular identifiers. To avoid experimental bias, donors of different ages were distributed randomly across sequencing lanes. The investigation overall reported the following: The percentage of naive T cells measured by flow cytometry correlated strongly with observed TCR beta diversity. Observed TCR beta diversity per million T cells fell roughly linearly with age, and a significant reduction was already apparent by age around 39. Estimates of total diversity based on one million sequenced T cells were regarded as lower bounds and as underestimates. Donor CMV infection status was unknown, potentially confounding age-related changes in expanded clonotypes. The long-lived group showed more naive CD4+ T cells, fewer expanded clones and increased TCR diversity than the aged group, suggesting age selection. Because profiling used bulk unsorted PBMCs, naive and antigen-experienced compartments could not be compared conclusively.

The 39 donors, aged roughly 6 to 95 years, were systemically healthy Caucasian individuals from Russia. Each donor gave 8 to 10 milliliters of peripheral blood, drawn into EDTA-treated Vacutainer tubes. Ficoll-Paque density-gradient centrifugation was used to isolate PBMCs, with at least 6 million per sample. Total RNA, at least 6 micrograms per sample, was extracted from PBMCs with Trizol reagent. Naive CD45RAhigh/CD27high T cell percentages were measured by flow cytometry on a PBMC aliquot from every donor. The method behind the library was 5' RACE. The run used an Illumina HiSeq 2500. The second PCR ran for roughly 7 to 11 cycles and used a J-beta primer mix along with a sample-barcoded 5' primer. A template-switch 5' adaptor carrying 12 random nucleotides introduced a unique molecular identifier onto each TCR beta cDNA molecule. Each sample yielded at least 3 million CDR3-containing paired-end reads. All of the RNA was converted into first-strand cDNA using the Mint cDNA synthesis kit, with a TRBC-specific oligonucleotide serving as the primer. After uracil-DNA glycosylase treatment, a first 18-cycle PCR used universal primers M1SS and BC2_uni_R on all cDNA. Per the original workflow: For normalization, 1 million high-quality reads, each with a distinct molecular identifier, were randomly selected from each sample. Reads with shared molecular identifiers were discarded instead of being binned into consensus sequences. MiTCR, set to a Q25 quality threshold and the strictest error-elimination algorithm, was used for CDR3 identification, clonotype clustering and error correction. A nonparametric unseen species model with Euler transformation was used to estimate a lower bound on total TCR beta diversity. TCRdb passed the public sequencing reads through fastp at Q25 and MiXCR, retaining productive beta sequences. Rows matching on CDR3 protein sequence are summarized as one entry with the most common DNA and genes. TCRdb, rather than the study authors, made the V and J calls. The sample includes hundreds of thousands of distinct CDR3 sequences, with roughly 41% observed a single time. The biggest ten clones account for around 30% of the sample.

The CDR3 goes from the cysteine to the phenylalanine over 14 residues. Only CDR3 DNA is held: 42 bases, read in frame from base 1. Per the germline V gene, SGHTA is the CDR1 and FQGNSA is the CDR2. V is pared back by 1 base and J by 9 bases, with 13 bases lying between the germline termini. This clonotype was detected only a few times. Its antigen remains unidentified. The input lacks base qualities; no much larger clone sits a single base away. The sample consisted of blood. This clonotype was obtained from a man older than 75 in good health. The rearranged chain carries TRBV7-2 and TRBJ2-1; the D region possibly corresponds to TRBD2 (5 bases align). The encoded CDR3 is CASSLGRREGEQFF. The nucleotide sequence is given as TGTGCCAGCAGCTTAGGGCGCAGAGAGGGTGAGCAGTTCTTC.